The 6 T cell receptor beta chains in this list originate from one sample, sequenced in a study of molecular identifiers for immune sequencing clone quantification. TCRdb recomputed calls from the PCR reads with MiXCR, one row per CDR3 protein. This table holds approximately 97,000 distinct CDR3 sequences, about 32% found once. Sequenced sample: naive CD8+ T cells from blood, with Jurkat cell RNA spiked in. Regarding subset: FACS-sorted CD8+CD4-CCR7+CD45RA+ naive T cells. The receptors originated from a human donor in good health. Some libraries in this study had Jurkat cell RNA spiked in.

The table lists this clonotype with a count of one. A junction end diverges from the germline sequence, so it may reflect a read error. The chain is built from TRBV7-9 and TRBJ2-7; possible D gene TRBD1, 6 bases. CDR1 is SEHNR, CDR2 FQNEAQ, per germline (reference sequence). The length of the CDR3 is 16 residues. The CDR3 loop reads CACSLVSTGFDYEQYF. CDR3 DNA: TGTGCCTGCAGCTTAGTGTCCACAGGGTTCGACTACGAGCAGTACTTC.

This clonotype has ten or more counts. The chain has TRBV29-1 and TRBJ2-3; TRBD1 aligns across 11 bases. CDR3 size: 14 residues. Germline V gene lookup returns CDR1 SQVTM and CDR2 ANQGSEA. V shed 7 bases and J 5 bases; nucleotides not matched to a gene: 8. CDR3 sequence: CSATGTGGIDTQYF. For the CDR3, the DNA is TGCAGCGCTACCGGGACAGGGGGGATAGATACGCAGTATTTT.

The gene calls are TRBV29-1 and TRBJ2-7, with 8 bases identical to TRBD1. V was clipped by 3 bases and J by 6 bases; unmatched bases: 10. CDR1 is SQVTM and CDR2 is ANQGSEA in the germline V gene. The CDR3 spans 14 residues. Here the CDR3 DNA reads TGCAGCGTTGATCCCCGAGGGACAGGCCTCGAGCAGTACTTC. This gives the protein CSVDPRGTGLEQYF.

The V and J genes are TRBV29-1 and TRBJ1-2; D gene unclear. Germline V gives CDR1 SQVTM, CDR2 ANQGSEA. Trimming took off 3 bases at V and 3 bases at J, with 11 bases between the two ends. The CDR3 is 13 amino acids. The CDR3 bases are TGCAGCGTTGATATTGGGTTTGACTATGGCTACACCTTC. It codes for CSVDIGFDYGYTF.

This clonotype was detected only a few times. The chain uses TRBV15 and TRBJ2-1; D remains unclear. CDR1 is LNHNV and CDR2 is YYDKDF in the germline V gene (reference sequence). The CDR3 contains 10 residues. The ends were cut back, 8 bases at V and 7 bases at J, with 6 bases in the middle. The CDR3 protein is CATGYNEQFF. The CDR3 region has the DNA TGTGCCACCGGTTATAATGAGCAGTTCTTC. The entire variable domain, with the rest obtained from reference TRBV15 and TRBJ2-1, is as follows: DAMVIQNPRYQVTQFGKPVTLSCSQTLNHNVMYWYQQKSSQAPKLLFHYYDKDFNNEADTPDNFQSRRPNTSFCFLDIRSPGLGDTAMYLCATGYNEQFFGPGTRLTVL.

This clonotype was found a few times. This chain connects TRBV9 to TRBJ1-1, with D possibly matching TRBD1 (5 bases). V lost 4 bases and J lost 3, with 19 bases in between. Germline V CDR1 and CDR2: SGDLS, YYNGEE. The CDR3 covers 16 residues. The DNA for the CDR3 is TGTGCCAGCAGCCCCCCAGGTCAGGGAGGGGACACTGAAGCTTTCTTT. Amino acids: CASSPPGQGGDTEAFF.